Given below is one T cell receptor beta chain in context. Germline CDR1 SGHNT, CDR2 YYREEE (reference sequence). V dropped 0 bases and J dropped 8 bases, with 8 bases sitting between them. The CDR3 covers 13 residues. Profiled with immunoSEQ multiplex PCR; TCRdb holds only in-frame clones, not every one. Of some 74,000 clones in the sample, about 95% were seen once. The sample comes from a study of control samples from healthy donors and cancer patients. The chain combines TRBV5-4 with TRBJ1-4; D is unresolved. Sample: blood. The sequence came from a woman aged 25 to 39 in good health. The CDR3 reads CASSLVPGEKLFF. CDR3 DNA sequence: TGTGCCAGCAGCTTGGTGCCCGGGGAAAAACTGTTTTTT.